Following are 6 T cell receptor beta chains from one sample sequenced in a study of molecular identifiers for immune sequencing clone quantification. TCRdb called the PCR reads again in MiXCR, with one record for every CDR3 protein. The sample holds 60,000 to 70,000 distinct CDR3 sequences, about a sixth seen once. Sequences were obtained from naive CD8+ T cells from blood, with Jurkat cell RNA spiked in. As for subset: FACS-sorted CD8+CD4-CCR7+CD45RA+ naive T cells. All receptors come from a human donor in good health. Some libraries in this study had Jurkat cell RNA spiked in.

Comment on this clonotype: A read error is possible here, since a much larger clone lies one base away. The chain carries TRBV11-2 and TRBJ2-1; D is unresolved. Germline V lookup: CDR1 SGHAT, CDR2 FQNNGV. The CDR3 runs 15 residues. The CDR3 sequence: CASSFKNYLKDERFF. CDR3 nucleotides: TGTGCCAGCAGTTTTAAGAACTATTTGAAAGATGAGCGGTTCTTC.

J is TRBJ2-3 and V is TRBV6-1; unclear D gene. The V and J ends lost 2 bases and 5 bases respectively, with 5 bases between them. Looked up from germline, CDR1 is MNHNS and CDR2 is SASEGT. The CDR3 length is 12 residues. The CDR3: CASSELGDTQYF. The CDR3 nucleotides read TGTGCCAGCAGTGAATTGGGAGATACGCAGTATTTT.

Only a few counts were recorded for this clonotype. CDR3 loop: CASGLRPEDNEKLFF. The CDR3 DNA follows: TGTGCTAGTGGTTTGAGGCCAGAAGATAATGAAAAACTGTTTTTT. The chain carries TRBV12-5 and TRBJ1-4; no definite D call. Trimming left V 2 bases short and J 4 bases short, with 11 bases between. Germline CDR1 LGHNT, CDR2 FRNRAP. CDR3 size: 15 residues.

This clonotype has a count of ten or more. The chain recombines TRBV5-5 with TRBJ1-1; no reliable D call. Trimming took 3 bases from V and 1 from J, leaving 16 bases between them. The CDR3 contains 16 residues. Germline CDR1 is SGHKS and CDR2 is YYEKEE (reference sequence). The CDR3 DNA reads as TGTGCCAGCAGCTGGGGAGTGATCCGCGCGAACACTGAAGCTTTCTTT. It yields the protein CASSWGVIRANTEAFF.

The table lists this clonotype with many counts. The chain recombines TRBV4-1 with TRBJ2-7; 10 bases fit TRBD2. There are 18 residues in the CDR3. The germline gives CDR1 MGHRA, CDR2 YSYEKL. After removal of 0 bases from V and 3 bases from J, the junction contained 11 bases not matched to a gene. CDR3 residues: CASSQEPAGGPSGYEQYF. The CDR3 nucleotides read TGCGCCAGCAGCCAAGAGCCAGCGGGAGGGCCAAGCGGCTACGAGCAGTACTTC.

This clonotype was seen at least ten times. V is TRBV6-6 and J is TRBJ1-1; D remains unclear. This CDR3 has 14 amino acids. The germline CDR1 and CDR2 sequences are MNHNY and SVGAGI (reference sequence). Trimming took off 0 bases at V and 5 bases at J, with 10 bases between the two ends. CDR3 region: CASSYSPDGTEAFF. For the CDR3, the DNA is TGTGCCAGCAGTTACTCTCCAGACGGGACTGAAGCTTTCTTT.